This T cell receptor beta chain was observed in a study of Graves' ophthalmopathy and Graves' hyperthyroidism. Germline CDR1 reads SQVTM; CDR2 reads ANQGSEA. The CDR3 loop spans 12 amino acids. V was trimmed by 3 bases and J by 1 base, leaving 7 bases between them. This clonotype was seen ten or more times. Scientists amplified the TCR beta CDR3 regions from RNA transcripts. Second-round multiplex PCR followed a first-round RT-PCR using HTBI primers. MiXCR, applied by TCRdb to the multiplex PCR reads, yields one record per CDR3 protein. The top ten clones hold about 1.6% of a sample with 350,000 to 400,000 distinct CDR3 sequences, about 17% of them seen once.

The source is a woman aged 18 to 35 with Graves' ophthalmopathy. The genes are TRBV29-1 and TRBJ2-7; no clear D gene. Specimen: peripheral blood. The CDR3 DNA follows: TGCAGCGTTGAGAAGGGATCCTACGAGCAGTACTTC. Translation: CSVEKGSYEQYF.